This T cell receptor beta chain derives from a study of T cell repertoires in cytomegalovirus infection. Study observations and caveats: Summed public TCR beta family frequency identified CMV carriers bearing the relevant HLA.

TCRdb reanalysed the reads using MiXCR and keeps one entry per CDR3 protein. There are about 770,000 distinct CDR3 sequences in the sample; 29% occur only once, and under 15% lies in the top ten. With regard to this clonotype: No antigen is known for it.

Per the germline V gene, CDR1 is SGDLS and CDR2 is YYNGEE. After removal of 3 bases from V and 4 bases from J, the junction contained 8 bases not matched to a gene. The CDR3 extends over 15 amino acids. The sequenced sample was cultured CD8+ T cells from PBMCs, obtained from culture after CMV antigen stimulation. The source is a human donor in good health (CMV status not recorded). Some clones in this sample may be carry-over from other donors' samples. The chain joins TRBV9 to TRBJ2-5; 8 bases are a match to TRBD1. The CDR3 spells CASSAYGQGGETQYF. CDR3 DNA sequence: TGTGCCAGCAGCGCATACGGACAGGGAGGAGAGACCCAGTACTTC.